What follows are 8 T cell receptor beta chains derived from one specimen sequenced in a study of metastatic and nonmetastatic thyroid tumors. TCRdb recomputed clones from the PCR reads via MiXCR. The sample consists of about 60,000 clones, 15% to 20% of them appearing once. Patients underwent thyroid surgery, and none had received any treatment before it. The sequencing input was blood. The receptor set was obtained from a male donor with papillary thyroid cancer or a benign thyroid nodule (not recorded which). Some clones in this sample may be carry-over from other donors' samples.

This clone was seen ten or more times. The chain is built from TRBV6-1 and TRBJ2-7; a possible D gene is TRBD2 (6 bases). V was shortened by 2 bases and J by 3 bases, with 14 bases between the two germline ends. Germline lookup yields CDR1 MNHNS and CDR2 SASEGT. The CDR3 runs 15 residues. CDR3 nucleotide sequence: TGTGCCAGCAGTGAAACCCTTAGCGGAGGCTACGAGCAGTACTTC. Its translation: CASSETLSGGYEQYF.

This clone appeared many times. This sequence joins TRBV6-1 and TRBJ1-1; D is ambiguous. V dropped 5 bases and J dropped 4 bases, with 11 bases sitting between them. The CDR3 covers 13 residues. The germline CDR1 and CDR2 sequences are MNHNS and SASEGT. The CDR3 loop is CASSSKETTEAFF. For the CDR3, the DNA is TGTGCCAGCAGTTCGAAGGAGACCACTGAAGCTTTCTTT.

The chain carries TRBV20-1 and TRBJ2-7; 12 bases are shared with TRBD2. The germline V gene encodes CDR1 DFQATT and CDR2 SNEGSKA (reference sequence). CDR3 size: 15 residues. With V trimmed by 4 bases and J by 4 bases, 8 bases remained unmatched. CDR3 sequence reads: CSAKKGLAGGYEQYV. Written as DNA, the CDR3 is TGCAGTGCTAAGAAGGGGCTAGCGGGAGGGTACGAGCAGTACGTC.

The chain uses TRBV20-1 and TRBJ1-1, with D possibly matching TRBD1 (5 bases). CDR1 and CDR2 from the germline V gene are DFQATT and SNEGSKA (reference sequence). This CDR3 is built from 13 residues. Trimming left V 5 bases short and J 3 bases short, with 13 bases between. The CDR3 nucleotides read TGCAGTGCTGGAGGGGTGAGGGACACTGAAGCTTTCTTT. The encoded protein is CSAGGVRDTEAFF.

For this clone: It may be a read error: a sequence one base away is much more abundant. Here the CDR3 reads CASSFRSSYNSPIHF. The CDR3 nucleotides read TGTGCCAGCAGCTTCAGGAGCTCCTATAATTCACCCATCCACTTT. V and J are TRBV5-4 and TRBJ1-6; no clear D. The germline V gene has CDR1 SGHNT and CDR2 YYREEE (reference sequence). This CDR3 is built from 15 residues. The full variable domain, completed using reference TRBV5-4 and TRBJ1-6, is ETGVTQSPTHLIKTRGQQVTLRCSSQSGHNTVSWYQQALGQGPQFIFQYYREEENGRGNFPPRFSGLQFPNYSSELNVNALELDDSALYLCASSFRSSYNSPIHFGNGTRLTVT.

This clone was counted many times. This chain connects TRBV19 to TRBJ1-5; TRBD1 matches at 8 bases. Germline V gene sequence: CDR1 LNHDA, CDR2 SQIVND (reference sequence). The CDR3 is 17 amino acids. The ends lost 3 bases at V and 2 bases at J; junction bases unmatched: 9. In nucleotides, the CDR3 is TGTGCCAGTAGTATCGGGACAGGTGATTACGGCAATCAGCCCCAGCATTTT. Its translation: CASSIGTGDYGNQPQHF.

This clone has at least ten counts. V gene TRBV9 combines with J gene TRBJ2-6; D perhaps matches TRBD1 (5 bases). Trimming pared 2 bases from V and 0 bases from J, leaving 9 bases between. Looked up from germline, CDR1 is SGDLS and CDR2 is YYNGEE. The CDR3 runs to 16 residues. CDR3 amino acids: CASSVDRNSGANVLTF. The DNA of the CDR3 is TGTGCCAGCAGCGTCGACAGAAACTCTGGGGCCAACGTCCTGACTTTC.

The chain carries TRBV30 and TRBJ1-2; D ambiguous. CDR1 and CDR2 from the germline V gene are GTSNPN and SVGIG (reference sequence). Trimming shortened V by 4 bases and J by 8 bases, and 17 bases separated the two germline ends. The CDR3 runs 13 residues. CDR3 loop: CAWMAGNSGGYTF. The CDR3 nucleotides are TGTGCCTGGATGGCAGGTAATTCAGGAGGCTACACCTTC.